The T cell receptor (beta chain) under discussion was sequenced for a study of regulatory T cells in long-lasting Graves disease. CDR3 regions were amplified by Arm-PCR using iRepertoire HTBI primers to build TCR beta libraries. Each CDR3 protein is one row after TCRdb ran MiXCR on the multiplex PCR reads. The table lists around 430,000 distinct CDR3 sequences, about 20% of them singletons. Comments on this clonotype: Its antigen remains unknown.

The time point is: persistent/refractory GD, antithyroid drugs over 5 years with positive TRAb. The TCR library was made from RNA that had been extracted from PBMCs in TRIzol. From an endocrinology department in Xi'an, China, came the patients. Trimming cost V 1 base and J 6 bases; bases outside gene matches: 7. This CDR3 is built from 16 residues. Germline V CDR1 and CDR2: MGHRA, YSYEKL. Whole-study results and caveats: Newly diagnosed disease favored TRBV20-1 and TRBJ2-1 over persistent disease.

The J gene is TRBJ1-1, the V gene TRBV4-1; 11 nucleotides match TRBD1. This TCR was sampled from a female donor with Graves disease. This sample comprised peripheral blood mononuclear cells (PBMCs), obtained when the disease was refractory, from a patient treated with antithyroid drugs. DNA of the CDR3: TGCGCCAGCAGCCAAGGTGGACAGGGGGCCGAGGCTGAAGCTTTCTTT. Protein: CASSQGGQGAEAEAFF.